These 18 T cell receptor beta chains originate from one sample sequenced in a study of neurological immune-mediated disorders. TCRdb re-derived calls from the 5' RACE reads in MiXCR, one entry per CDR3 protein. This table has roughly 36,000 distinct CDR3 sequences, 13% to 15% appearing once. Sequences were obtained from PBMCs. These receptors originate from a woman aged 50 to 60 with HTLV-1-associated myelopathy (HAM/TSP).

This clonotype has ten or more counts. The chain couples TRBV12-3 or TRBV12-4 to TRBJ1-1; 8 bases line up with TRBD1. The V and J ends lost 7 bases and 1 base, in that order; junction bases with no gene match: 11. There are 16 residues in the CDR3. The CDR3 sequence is CASIEIRTGRNTEAFF. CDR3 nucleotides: TGTGCCAGCATCGAAATACGGACAGGGAGGAACACTGAAGCTTTCTTT.

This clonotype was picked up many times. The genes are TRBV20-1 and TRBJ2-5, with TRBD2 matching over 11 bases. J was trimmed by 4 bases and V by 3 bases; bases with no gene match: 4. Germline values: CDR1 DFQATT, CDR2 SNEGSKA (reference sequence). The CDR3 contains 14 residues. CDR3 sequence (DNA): TGCAGTGCTAGGAAACTAGCGGGGGTAGAGACCCAGTACTTC. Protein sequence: CSARKLAGVETQYF.

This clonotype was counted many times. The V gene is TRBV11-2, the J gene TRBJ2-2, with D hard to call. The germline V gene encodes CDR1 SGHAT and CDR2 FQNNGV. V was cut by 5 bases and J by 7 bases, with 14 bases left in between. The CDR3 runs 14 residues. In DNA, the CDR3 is TGTGCCAGCAGCCCCCAAGGCTGGGGCGGGGAGCTGTTTTTT. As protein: CASSPQGWGGELFF.

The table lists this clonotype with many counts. The CDR3 coding sequence is TGTGCCAGCAGTGGCGGGGCGGCCTTTTCACCCCTCCACTTT. Its protein product is CASSGGAAFSPLHF. This chain joins TRBV6-5 and TRBJ1-6; maybe TRBD1 (5 bases). V dropped 5 bases and J dropped 9 bases, with 14 bases sitting between them. The germline V gene encodes CDR1 MNHEY and CDR2 SVGAGI. The CDR3 runs to 14 residues.

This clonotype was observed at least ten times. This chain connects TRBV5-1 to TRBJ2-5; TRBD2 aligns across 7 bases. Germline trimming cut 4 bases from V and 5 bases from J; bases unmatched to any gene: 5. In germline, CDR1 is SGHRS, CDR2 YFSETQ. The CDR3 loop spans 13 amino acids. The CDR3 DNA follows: TGCGCCAGCAGCCCGACTAGCTACGAGACCCAGTACTTC. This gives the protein CASSPTSYETQYF.

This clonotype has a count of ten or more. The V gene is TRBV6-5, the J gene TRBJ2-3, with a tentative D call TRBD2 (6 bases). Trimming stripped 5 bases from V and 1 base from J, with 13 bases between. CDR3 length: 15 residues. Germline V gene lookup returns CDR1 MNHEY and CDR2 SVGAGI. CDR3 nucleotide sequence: TGTGCCAGCAGTGGGGGGATATTTGGCACAGATACGCAGTATTTT. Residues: CASSGGIFGTDTQYF.

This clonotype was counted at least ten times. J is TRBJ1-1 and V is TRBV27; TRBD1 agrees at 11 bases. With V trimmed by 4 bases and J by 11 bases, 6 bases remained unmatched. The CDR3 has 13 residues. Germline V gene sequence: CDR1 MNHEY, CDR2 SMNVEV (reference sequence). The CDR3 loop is CASSYWDRGKAFF. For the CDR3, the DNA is TGTGCCAGCAGTTATTGGGACAGGGGGAAGGCTTTCTTT.

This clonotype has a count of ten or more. The CDR3 protein is CASSRGNTEAFF. The CDR3 nucleotides read TGTGCCAGCAGCCGCGGGAACACTGAAGCTTTCTTT. The chain carries TRBV7-2 and TRBJ1-1; no clear D gene. The CDR3 is 12 amino acids. Germline V gene lookup returns CDR1 SGHTA and CDR2 FQGNSA. Trimming left V 5 bases short and J 1 base short, with 5 bases between.

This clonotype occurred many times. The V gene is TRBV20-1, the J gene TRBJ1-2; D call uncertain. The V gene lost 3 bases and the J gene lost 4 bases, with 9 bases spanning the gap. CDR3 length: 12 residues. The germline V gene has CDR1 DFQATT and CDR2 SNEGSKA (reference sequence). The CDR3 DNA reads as TGCAGTGCTAGCCGAGGATTCTATGGCTACACCTTC. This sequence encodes CSASRGFYGYTF.

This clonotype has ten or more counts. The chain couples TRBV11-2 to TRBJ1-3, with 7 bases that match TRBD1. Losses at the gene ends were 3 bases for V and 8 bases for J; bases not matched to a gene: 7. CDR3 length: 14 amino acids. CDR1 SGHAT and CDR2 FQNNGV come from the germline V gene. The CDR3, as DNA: TGTGCCAGCAGCTTCGGGACAGTGACGGACACCATATATTTT. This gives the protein CASSFGTVTDTIYF.

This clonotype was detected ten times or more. The CDR3 is CASSSSPRRLAVETQYF. CDR3 coding DNA: TGCGCCAGCAGCTCAAGTCCCCGACGACTAGCGGTGGAGACCCAGTACTTC. V is TRBV5-1 and J is TRBJ2-5, with 9 bases matching TRBD2. J was trimmed by 5 bases and V by 3 bases; bases with no gene match: 14. CDR1 and CDR2 from the germline V gene are SGHRS and YFSETQ. The CDR3 is 17 residues long. Full variable domain (outside the CDR3, taken from reference TRBV5-1 and TRBJ2-5): KAGVTQTPRYLIKTRGQQVTLSCSPISGHRSVSWYQQTPGQGLQFLFEYFSETQRNKGNFPGRFSGRQFSNSRSEMNVSTLELGDSALYLCASSSSPRRLAVETQYFGPGTRLLVL.

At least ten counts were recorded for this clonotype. DNA for the CDR3: TGCGCCAGCAGCGGGGGCAGCACAGATACGCAGTATTTT. Amino acid sequence: CASSGGSTDTQYF. The chain employs TRBV5-1 and TRBJ2-3, with D maybe TRBD1 (6 bases). Per the germline V gene, CDR1 is SGHRS and CDR2 is YFSETQ. V was pared by 4 bases and J by 0 bases, with 6 bases between. This CDR3 has 13 amino acids.

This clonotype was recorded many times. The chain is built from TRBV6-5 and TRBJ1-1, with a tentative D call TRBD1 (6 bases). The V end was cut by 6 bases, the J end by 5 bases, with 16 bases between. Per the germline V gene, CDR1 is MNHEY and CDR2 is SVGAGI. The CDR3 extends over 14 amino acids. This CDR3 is CASSYIPGVTEAFF. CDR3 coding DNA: TGTGCCAGCAGCTACATCCCAGGGGTAACTGAAGCTTTCTTT.

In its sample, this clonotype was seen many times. The CDR3 loop is CAISPGQGAYGYTF. The DNA for the CDR3 is TGTGCCATCAGCCCGGGACAGGGGGCGTATGGCTACACCTTC. The chain combines TRBV10-3 with TRBJ1-2; 12 positions match TRBD1. The J segment lost 5 bases and the V segment lost 6 bases, leaving 4 bases of the junction unmatched. The length of the CDR3 is 14 residues. CDR1 and CDR2 from the germline V gene are ENHRY and SYGVKD.

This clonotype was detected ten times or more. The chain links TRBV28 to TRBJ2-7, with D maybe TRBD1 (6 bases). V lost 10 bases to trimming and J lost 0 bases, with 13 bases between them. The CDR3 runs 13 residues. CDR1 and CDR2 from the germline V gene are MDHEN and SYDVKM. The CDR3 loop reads CATREGGSYEQYV. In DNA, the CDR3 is TGTGCCACCCGAGAAGGGGGCTCCTACGAGCAGTACGTC.

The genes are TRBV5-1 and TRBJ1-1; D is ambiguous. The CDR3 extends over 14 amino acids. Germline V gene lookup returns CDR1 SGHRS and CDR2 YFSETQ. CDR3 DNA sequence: TGCGCAACCCGCGTGAGCAGCAAGAGCACTGAAGCTTTCTTT. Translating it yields CATRVSSKSTEAFF.

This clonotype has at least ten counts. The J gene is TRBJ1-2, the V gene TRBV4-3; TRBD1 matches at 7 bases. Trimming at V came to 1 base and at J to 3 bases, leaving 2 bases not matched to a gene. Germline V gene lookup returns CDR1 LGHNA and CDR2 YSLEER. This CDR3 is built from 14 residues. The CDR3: CASSQGTGDYGYTF. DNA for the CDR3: TGCGCCAGCAGCCAAGGTACAGGGGACTATGGCTACACCTTC.

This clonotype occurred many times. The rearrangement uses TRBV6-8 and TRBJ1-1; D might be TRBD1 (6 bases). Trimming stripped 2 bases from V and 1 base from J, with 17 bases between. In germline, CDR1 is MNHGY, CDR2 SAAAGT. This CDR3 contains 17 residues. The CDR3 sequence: CASSYPIPGTQNTEAFF. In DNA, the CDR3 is TGTGCCAGCAGTTACCCCATCCCCGGGACACAGAACACTGAAGCTTTCTTT.